The rows below give T cell receptor beta chains drawn from one sample of a study of T cells in Graves' hyperthyroidism and ophthalmopathy. TCRdb analysed the multiplex PCR reads with MiXCR anew, one entry per CDR3 protein. The table has 450,000 to 700,000 distinct CDR3 sequences, approximately 44% seen once; the top ten hold around 19%. The sequenced material came from peripheral blood or thyroid tissue (not recorded which). Receptors were obtained from an adult woman with Graves' disease, either hyperthyroidism or ophthalmopathy (not recorded which). Both conserved end residues are part of each CDR3. D genes are given only for firm matches. A clone size is listed for some rows: how often the clone was seen (once, few, many), or a class if it is expanded.

abundance	j_gene	d_gene	v_gene	CDR3aa	CDR3nt
.	TRBJ2-5	.	TRBV2	CASSARGLQETQYF	TGTGCCAGCAGTGCGAGGGGGTTACAAGAGACCCAGTACTTC
many	TRBJ1-5	TRBD1	TRBV20-1	CSAPPGKGGGQPQHF	TGCAGTGCTCCACCGGGCAAAGGGGGCGGTCAGCCCCAGCATTTT
.	TRBJ1-1	.	TRBV7-2	CASSKGGGVTEAFF	TGTGCCAGCAGTAAAGGTGGAGGGGTCACTGAAGCTTTCTTT
many	TRBJ2-2	TRBD2	TRBV5-1	CASSLGGAGELFF	TGTGCCAGCAGCTTGGGAGGGGCCGGGGAGCTGTTTTTT
.	TRBJ1-6	.	TRBV7-2	CALRGQQNSPLHF	TGTGCCCTACGGGGGCAGCAAAATTCACCCCTCCACTTT
many	TRBJ1-1	.	TRBV30	CAWGRTNTEAFF	TGTGCCTGGGGACGGACGAACACTGAAGCTTTCTTT
.	TRBJ1-4	.	TRBV7-2	CASSQRAQEEKLFF	TGTGCCAGCAGCCAGAGGGCGCAGGAGGAAAAACTGTTTTTT
.	TRBJ2-5	.	TRBV20-1	CSVIAVDQETQYF	TGCAGTGTAATAGCGGTGGACCAAGAGACCCAGTACTTC
many	TRBJ2-7	.	TRBV6-5	CASTARGRARFEQYF	TGTGCCAGCACAGCGAGGGGGAGGGCCAGGTTTGAGCAGTACTTC
many	TRBJ2-7	.	TRBV5-5	CASSSTGTTLREQYF	TGTGCCAGCAGCTCAACCGGGACAACCTTGCGGGAGCAGTACTTC
many	TRBJ2-7	.	TRBV5-1	CASSLEGLGVWEQYF	TGCGCCAGCAGCTTGGAAGGTCTGGGGGTCTGGGAGCAGTACTTC
.	TRBJ1-2	TRBD1	TRBV4-3	CASSQEPTGQTFYGYTF	TGCGCCAGCAGCCAAGAGCCAACGGGACAGACTTTCTATGGCTACACCTTC
many	TRBJ2-2	.	TRBV2	CASSEGQDSGELFF	TGTGCCAGCAGTGAGGGCCAAGACAGCGGGGAGCTGTTTTTT
.	TRBJ1-1	.	TRBV28	CASSTLDSAFF	TGTGCCAGCAGCACGTTGGATTCCGCGTTCTTT
few	TRBJ1-1	.	TRBV4-2	CASSQDGSLVMEAFF	TGTGCCAGCAGCCAAGATGGCTCCCTAGTGATGGAAGCTTTCTTT
once	TRBJ2-2	TRBD1	TRBV28	CASSTGGNGELFF	TGTGCCAGCAGCACAGGGGGTAACGGGGAGCTGTTTTTT